This T cell receptor (beta chain) was observed in a study of OX40 agonist ivuxolimab in advanced cancers. Concerning the study at large: Ivuxolimab was a fully human IgG2 agonistic monoclonal antibody targeting the costimulatory receptor OX40 (CD134). Intravenous ivuxolimab was administered to patients every 2 weeks at six dose levels: 0.01, 0.1, 0.3, 1.5, 3 and 10 mg/kg. Of the 50 to 55 dose-escalation patients, hepatocellular carcinoma was present in about 20, melanoma in around 15, renal cell carcinoma in 9 and head and neck cancer in 9. In the dose-escalation cohort, around four fifths of patients were male, and the mean age was approximately 55 years, with a range of roughly 20 to 79. Prior anti-PD-1, anti-PD-L1 or anti-CTLA-4 therapy was permitted, and checkpoint inhibitors had been received by around 40% of dose-escalation patients. Partial responses occurred in three dose-escalation patients, of whom one had hepatocellular carcinoma and two had cutaneous melanoma. The point of sequencing TCRbeta in the periphery was to test whether ivuxolimab changed TCR sequence diversity and drove clonal T-cell expansion. The paper reports the monotherapy dose-escalation portion (N of about 54 patients) of the phase I ivuxolimab trial. Broader findings and caveats from the paper: Clonal expansion of both CD4+ and CD8+ blood T cells was observed from baseline to week 6 at doses 0.1 to 3.0 mg/kg. Which antigens the clonally expanded peripheral T cells were specific for was not determined. In partial responders in the 0.1-3.0 mg/kg groups, normalized peripheral clonal expansion was found to be among the lowest, especially among CD8+ T cells. On average, CD8+ T cells showed more expanded clones than CD4+ T cells after ivuxolimab. Low levels of normalized T-cell clonal expansion were also seen in some patients who did not respond.

Remarks on this clone: Its antigen is not yet known. No per-base quality is available; no much larger clone lies one base away.

To sequence the TCRbeta CDR3 region, genomic DNA was isolated from the sorted cells. The immunoSEQ Assay was used to sequence the TCRbeta CDR3 regions. The table comes from immuneACCESS by way of TCRdb, which keeps in-frame sequences with V and J called. Part of the clones is missing from these tables; in studies checked, under half for an unresolved V gene and the rest for unknown reasons. A total of approximately 11,000 clones appear in this sample, 70% to 85% of them only once. Of the sample, under 11% is held by the ten largest clones. Patients with autoimmune disease history or receiving systemic immunosuppression were excluded from the trial. Peripheral blood for TCR sequencing was drawn from every dose cohort at baseline, at cycle 4 day 1 and at cycle 7 day 1. The samples were drawn from a first-in-human, open-label, multicenter phase I dose-escalation trial of ivuxolimab. Adults with locally advanced or metastatic melanoma, renal cell, hepatocellular, or head and neck squamous cell carcinoma were enrolled in the trial. Before TCR sequencing, CD4+ T cells and CD8+ T cells were sorted from peripheral blood as separate populations.

From the germline V gene, CDR1 is MDHEN and CDR2 is SYDVKM. From cysteine to phenylalanine, the CDR3 is 14 amino acids long. Only the CDR3 region is kept as DNA, spanning 42 bases read in frame from base 1. The junction shows trimming of 3 bases on V and 7 bases on J, plus 12 bases between the germline ends. The source of this sequence is an adult with an advanced solid tumor such as melanoma, head and neck, liver or kidney cancer. The sequence links TRBV28 to TRBJ2-2; the D segment is perhaps TRBD1 or TRBD2, each sharing 6 matched bases. The source was CD4+ or CD8+ T cells sorted from blood, collected in a trial of the OX40 agonist ivuxolimab. The CDR3 has the sequence CASSLGGGDGELFF. The DNA is TGTGCCAGCAGTTTGGGGGGCGGTGACGGGGAGCTGTTTTTT.